The text below deals with one T cell receptor (beta chain). The authors' processing: Amplification from reference gene primers served as the basis for estimated nucleated cell counts. Measured with immunoSEQ multiplex PCR; TCRdb has only the in-frame clones, and not every one. The DNA was the basis for D and trimming; V, J and clone size are from that table. This table has about 190,000 clones, 90% appearing once. The data belong to a study of blood T cell repertoires in COVID-19. Overall study context: Italy, Spain and the United States were the sources of the convalescent and acute COVID-19 samples. Sample material is recorded as cDNA or gDNA derived from T cells, B-cell-depleted T cells, or PBMCs.

The CDR3 is 10 residues long. Trimming took off 7 bases at V and 6 bases at J, with 5 bases between the two ends. From germline, CDR1 is SGHNT and CDR2 YYREEE (reference sequence). This clonotype was sampled from a man between 45 and 60 years old with acute or convalescent COVID-19. J is TRBJ2-1 and V is TRBV5-4; D gene uncertain. The sample taken for sequencing was peripheral blood. For the CDR3, the DNA is TGTGCCAGCGGCACCAATGAGCAGTTCTTC. Translating gives CASGTNEQFF.